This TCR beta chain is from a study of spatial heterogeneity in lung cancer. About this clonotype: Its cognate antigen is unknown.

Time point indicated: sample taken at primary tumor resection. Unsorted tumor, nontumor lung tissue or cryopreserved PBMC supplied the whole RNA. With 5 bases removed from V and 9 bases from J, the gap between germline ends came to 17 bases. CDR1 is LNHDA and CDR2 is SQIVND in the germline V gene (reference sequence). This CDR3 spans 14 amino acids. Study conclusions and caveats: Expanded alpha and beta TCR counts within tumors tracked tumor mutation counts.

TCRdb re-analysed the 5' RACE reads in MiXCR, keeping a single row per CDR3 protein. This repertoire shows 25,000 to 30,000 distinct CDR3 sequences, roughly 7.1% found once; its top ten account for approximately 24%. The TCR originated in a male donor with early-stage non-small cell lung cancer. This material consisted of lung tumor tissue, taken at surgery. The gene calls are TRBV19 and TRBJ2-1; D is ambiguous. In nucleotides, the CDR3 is TGTGCCAGTAGTTCCCCCGGAAGGACGACTGAGCAGTTCTTC. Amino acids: CASSSPGRTTEQFF.